The next 3 T cell receptor beta chains were all read from a single sample in a study of blood T cell repertoires in COVID-19. Libraries were prepared by immunoSEQ multiplex PCR; TCRdb keeps only in-frame clonotypes and omits some of them. The profile shows 200,000 or so clones, roughly 84% of them singletons. The sample was PBMCs or T cells enriched from blood (not recorded which). These receptor sequences come from a man aged 35 to 55 who had recovered from COVID-19.

This clone has only a few counts. The chain recombines TRBV2 with TRBJ1-1; D is unresolved. Germline V gene lookup returns CDR1 SNHLY and CDR2 FYNNEI. The CDR3 has 11 residues. V was cut by 8 bases and J by 4 bases, with 8 bases left in between. CDR3 DNA sequence: TGTGCCAGCTCAGGTCCCACTGAAGCTTTCTTT. Residues: CASSGPTEAFF.

This rearrangement joins TRBV7-6 to TRBJ1-4; the D gene is possibly TRBD1 (6 bases). The germline V and J ends were trimmed by 5 bases and 7 bases, with 11 bases remaining between them. CDR1 and CDR2 (germline): SGHVS, FNYEAQ. The CDR3 covers 13 residues. DNA of the CDR3: TGTGCCAGCAGCCGAGGGGGTTTTGAAAAACTGTTTTTT. Its translation is CASSRGGFEKLFF.

V and J are TRBV7-2 and TRBJ1-4, with TRBD1 matching 7 bases. Germline V gives CDR1 SGHTA, CDR2 FQGNSA. V shed 2 bases and J 4 bases; nucleotides not matched to a gene: 7. CDR3 length: 16 residues. The CDR3 is CASSLTPGQLNEKLFF. CDR3 in DNA: TGTGCCAGCAGCTTAACTCCGGGACAGCTTAATGAAAAACTGTTTTTT.